Sequencing of this T cell receptor (beta chain) was carried out in a study of PD-L1 blockade in urothelial cancer. The protocol was immunoSEQ multiplex PCR, while the TCRdb copy is restricted to in-frame clones and leaves out a portion. The sample contains around 110,000 clones, around 89% of which appear only once. Time point defined: peripheral blood 6 weeks after treatment start. V lost 3 bases, J lost 0 bases, and 21 bases lay in between. CDR3 length equals 20 residues. Germline-derived CDR1 and CDR2 are LGHNA and YSLEER. The TCR originated in a man aged 55 to 70 with urothelial cancer. The chain employs TRBV4-3 and TRBJ2-6; D not certain. Specimen: PBMCs, collected around atezolizumab (anti-PD-L1) treatment. The CDR3 sequence: CASSHHPAARSRSGANVLTF. The CDR3, as DNA: TGCGCCAGCAGCCACCACCCGGCAGCTAGATCCCGCTCTGGGGCCAACGTCCTGACTTTC.